This T cell receptor (beta chain) is drawn from a study of T cell responses to AZD1222 COVID-19 vaccine. Libraries were prepared by immunoSEQ multiplex PCR; TCRdb keeps only in-frame clonotypes and omits some of them. The table records 180,000 or so clones, around 92% of them present only once. Deletions cut 4 bases from V and 2 bases from J, with 8 bases between. CDR1 is LNHDA and CDR2 is SQIVND in the germline V gene (reference sequence). The CDR3 spans 13 residues. The V call is TRBV19, the J call TRBJ1-2; D uncertain. This sample comprised peripheral blood, obtained 28 days after the second AZD1222 dose. The TCR was taken from an adult who received the AZD1222 COVID-19 vaccine. The CDR3 region is CASSTNSNYGYTF. The CDR3, as DNA: TGTGCCAGTAGTACCAATTCGAACTATGGCTACACCTTC.